Listed here are 7 T cell receptor beta chains from one sample, sequenced in a study of blood T cell repertoires in COVID-19. Produced via immunoSEQ multiplex PCR; TCRdb's table is partial and in-frame only. The profile shows some 190,000 clones, around 90% of them singletons. The sample was peripheral blood. These receptors were obtained from a human donor in a cohort sampled during active COVID-19.

The chain is built from TRBV5-1 and TRBJ2-3; 14 bases fit TRBD2. Per germline, CDR1 SGHRS and CDR2 YFSETQ. The trim removed 3 bases at V and 4 bases at J, leaving 7 bases unmatched. The CDR3 contains 17 residues. The CDR3 reads CASSSGLAGAGPDTQYF. Written as DNA, the CDR3 is TGCGCCAGCAGCTCGGGACTAGCGGGGGCGGGGCCAGATACGCAGTATTTT.

The chain is built from TRBV2 and TRBJ2-7, with 9 bases matching TRBD1. This CDR3 is 14 amino acids long. J lost 6 bases, V lost 7 bases, and 10 bases had no gene match. CDR1 is SNHLY and CDR2 is FYNNEI in the germline V gene. CDR3 coding DNA: TGTGCCAGCAACCGACAGGGGGGGCGGGCCGAGCAGTACTTC. Translating gives CASNRQGGRAEQYF.

This chain links TRBV5-4 with TRBJ2-3, with 9 bases aligning to TRBD2. From germline, CDR1 is SGHNT and CDR2 YYREEE (reference sequence). The CDR3 sequence is 17 residues long. The ends lost 0 bases at V and 7 bases at J; junction bases unmatched: 12. The CDR3 is CASSLGASGGRSNTQYF. The CDR3 DNA follows: TGTGCCAGCAGCTTGGGGGCGAGCGGGGGGCGGTCGAATACGCAGTATTTT.

J is TRBJ2-3 and V is TRBV28; the match to TRBD2 covers 8 bases. The J segment lost 3 bases and the V segment lost 4 bases, leaving 3 bases of the junction unmatched. This CDR3 contains 14 residues. The germline V gene has CDR1 MDHEN and CDR2 SYDVKM. CDR3 in amino acids: CASSSGTRTDTQYF. The CDR3 region has the DNA TGTGCCAGCAGTTCCGGGACTAGGACAGATACGCAGTATTTT.

V and J are TRBV11-2 and TRBJ1-6, with 7 bases that match TRBD1. Trimming took 1 base from V and 10 from J; bases not matched to a gene: 4. This CDR3 contains 14 residues. Germline V gene data show CDR1 as SGHAT and CDR2 as FQNNGV. CDR3 nucleotides: TGTGCCAGCAGCTTAGGCAGGGGGGCGTCACCCCTCCACTTT. It encodes CASSLGRGASPLHF. Together with reference TRBV11-2 and TRBJ1-6, the CDR3 gives the full variable domain: EAGVAQSPRYKIIEKRQSVAFWCNPISGHATLYWYQQILGQGPKLLIQFQNNGVVDDSQLPKDRFSAERLKGVDSTLKIQPAKLEDSAVYLCASSLGRGASPLHFGNGTRLTVT.

The rearrangement joins TRBV10-3 to TRBJ2-2, with 11 bases fitting TRBD2. Germline lookup yields CDR1 ENHRY and CDR2 SYGVKD. V was clipped by 6 bases and J by 3 bases; unmatched bases: 3. The CDR3 is made up of 15 amino acids. Here the CDR3 reads CAIRLSGRDTGELFF. The CDR3 DNA is TGTGCCATCAGACTTAGCGGGAGGGACACCGGGGAGCTGTTTTTT.

V is TRBV7-2 and J is TRBJ2-7; the D is unclear. This CDR3 contains 13 residues. CDR1 is SGHTA, CDR2 FQGNSA, per germline. V lost 2 bases, J lost 2 bases, and 7 bases lay in between. Here the CDR3 DNA reads TGTGCCAGCAGCTTACCGACAACCTACGAGCAGTACTTC. Its protein product is CASSLPTTYEQYF. Full variable domain (rest looked up from reference TRBV7-2 and TRBJ2-7): GAGVSQSPSNKVTEKGKDVELRCDPISGHTALYWYRQSLGQGLEFLIYFQGNSAPDKSGLPSDRFSAERTGGSVSTLTIQRTQQEDSAVYLCASSLPTTYEQYFGPGTRLTVT.